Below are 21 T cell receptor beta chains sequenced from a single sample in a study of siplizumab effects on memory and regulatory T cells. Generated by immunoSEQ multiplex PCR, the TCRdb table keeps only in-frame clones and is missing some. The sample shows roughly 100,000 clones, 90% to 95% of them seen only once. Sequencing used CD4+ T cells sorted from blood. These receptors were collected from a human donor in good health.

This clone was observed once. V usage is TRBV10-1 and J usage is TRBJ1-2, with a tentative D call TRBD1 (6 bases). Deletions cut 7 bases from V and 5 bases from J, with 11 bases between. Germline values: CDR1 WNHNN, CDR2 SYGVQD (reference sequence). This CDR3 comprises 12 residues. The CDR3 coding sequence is TGCGCCAGCACAGGGGTCTGGTATGGCTACACCTTC. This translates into CASTGVWYGYTF.

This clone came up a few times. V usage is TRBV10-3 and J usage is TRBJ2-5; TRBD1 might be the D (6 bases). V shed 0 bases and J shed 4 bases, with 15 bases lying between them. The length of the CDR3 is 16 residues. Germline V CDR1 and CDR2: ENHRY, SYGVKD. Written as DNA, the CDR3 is TGTGCCATCAGTGAGTCTGGTCACAGGGACCGAGAGACCCAGTACTTC. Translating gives CAISESGHRDRETQYF.

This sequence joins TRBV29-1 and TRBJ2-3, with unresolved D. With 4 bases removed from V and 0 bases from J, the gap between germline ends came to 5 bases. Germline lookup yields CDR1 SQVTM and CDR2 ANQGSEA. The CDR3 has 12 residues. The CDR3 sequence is CSVGSSTDTQYF. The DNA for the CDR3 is TGCAGCGTTGGATCTAGCACAGATACGCAGTATTTT.

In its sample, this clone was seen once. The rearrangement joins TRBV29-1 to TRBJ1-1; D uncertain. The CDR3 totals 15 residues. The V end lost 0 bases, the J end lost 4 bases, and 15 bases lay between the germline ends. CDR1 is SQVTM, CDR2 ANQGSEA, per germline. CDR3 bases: TGCAGCGTTGAAGACCGGGGATCGGTGAGCACTGAAGCTTTCTTT. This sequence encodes CSVEDRGSVSTEAFF.

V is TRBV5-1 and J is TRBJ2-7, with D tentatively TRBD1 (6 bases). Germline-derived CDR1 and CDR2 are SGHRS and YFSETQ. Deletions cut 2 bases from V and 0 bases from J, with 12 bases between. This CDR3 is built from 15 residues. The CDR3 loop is CASSFLTDSSYEQYF. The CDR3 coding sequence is TGCGCCAGCAGCTTTCTCACGGACAGCTCCTACGAGCAGTACTTC.

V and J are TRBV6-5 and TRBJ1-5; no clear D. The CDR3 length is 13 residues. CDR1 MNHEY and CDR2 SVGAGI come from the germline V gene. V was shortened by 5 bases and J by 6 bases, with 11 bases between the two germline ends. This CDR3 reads CASSRTYGQPQHF. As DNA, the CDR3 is TGTGCCAGCAGTAGGACCTACGGTCAGCCCCAGCATTTT.

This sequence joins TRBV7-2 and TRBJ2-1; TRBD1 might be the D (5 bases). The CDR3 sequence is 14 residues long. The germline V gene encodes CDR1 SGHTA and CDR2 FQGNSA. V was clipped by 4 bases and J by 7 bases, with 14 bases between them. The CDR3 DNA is TGTGCCAGCAGCTCCTTGGGGCCTCCGAATGAGCAGTTCTTC. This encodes CASSSLGPPNEQFF. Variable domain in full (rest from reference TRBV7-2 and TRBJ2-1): GAGVSQSPSNKVTEKGKDVELRCDPISGHTALYWYRQSLGQGLEFLIYFQGNSAPDKSGLPSDRFSAERTGGSVSTLTIQRTQQEDSAVYLCASSSLGPPNEQFFGPGTRLTVL.

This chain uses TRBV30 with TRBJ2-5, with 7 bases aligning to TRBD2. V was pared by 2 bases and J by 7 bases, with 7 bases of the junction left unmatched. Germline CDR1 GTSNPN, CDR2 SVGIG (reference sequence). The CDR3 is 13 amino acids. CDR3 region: CAWSMAGAGTQYF. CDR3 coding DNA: TGTGCCTGGAGTATGGCGGGAGCCGGGACCCAGTACTTC.

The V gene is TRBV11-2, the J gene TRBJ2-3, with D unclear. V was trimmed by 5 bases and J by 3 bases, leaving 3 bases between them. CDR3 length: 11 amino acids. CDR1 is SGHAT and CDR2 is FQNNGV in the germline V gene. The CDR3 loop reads CASSPTDTQYF. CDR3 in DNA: TGTGCCAGCAGCCCTACAGATACGCAGTATTTT.

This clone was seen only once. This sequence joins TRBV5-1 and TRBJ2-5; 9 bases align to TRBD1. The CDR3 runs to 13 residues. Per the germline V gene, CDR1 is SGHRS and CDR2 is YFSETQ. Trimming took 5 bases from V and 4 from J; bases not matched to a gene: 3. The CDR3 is CASSTGGGETQYF. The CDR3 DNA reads TGCGCCAGCAGTACAGGGGGCGGAGAGACCCAGTACTTC.

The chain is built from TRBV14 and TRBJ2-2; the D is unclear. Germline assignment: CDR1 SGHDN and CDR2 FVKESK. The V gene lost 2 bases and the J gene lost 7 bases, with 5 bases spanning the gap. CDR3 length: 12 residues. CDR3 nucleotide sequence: TGTGCCAGCAGCCAAAATGTCGGGGAGCTGTTTTTT. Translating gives CASSQNVGELFF.

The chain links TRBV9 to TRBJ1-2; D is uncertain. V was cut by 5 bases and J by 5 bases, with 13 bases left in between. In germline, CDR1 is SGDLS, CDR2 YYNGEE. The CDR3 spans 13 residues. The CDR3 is CASRTIGPYGYTF. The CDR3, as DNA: TGTGCCAGCAGGACGATAGGCCCATATGGCTACACCTTC.

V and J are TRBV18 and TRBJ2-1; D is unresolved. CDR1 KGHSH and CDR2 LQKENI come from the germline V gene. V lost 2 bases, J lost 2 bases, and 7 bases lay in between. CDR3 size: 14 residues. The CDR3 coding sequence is TGTGCCAGCTCACCAATTCAACCCTACAATGAGCAGTTCTTC. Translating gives CASSPIQPYNEQFF. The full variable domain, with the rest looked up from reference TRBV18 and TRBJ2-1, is NAGVMQNPRHLVRRRGQEARLRCSPMKGHSHVYWYRQLPEEGLKFMVYLQKENIIDESGMPKERFSAEFPKEGPSILRIQQVVRGDSAAYFCASSPIQPYNEQFFGPGTRLTVL.

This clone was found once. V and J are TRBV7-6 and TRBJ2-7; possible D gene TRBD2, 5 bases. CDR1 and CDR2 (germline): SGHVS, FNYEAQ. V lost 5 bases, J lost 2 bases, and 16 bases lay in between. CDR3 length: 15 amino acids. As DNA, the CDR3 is TGTGCCAGCAGCGGCGGGTGGCGCAAACCCTACGAGCAGTACTTC. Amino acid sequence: CASSGGWRKPYEQYF.

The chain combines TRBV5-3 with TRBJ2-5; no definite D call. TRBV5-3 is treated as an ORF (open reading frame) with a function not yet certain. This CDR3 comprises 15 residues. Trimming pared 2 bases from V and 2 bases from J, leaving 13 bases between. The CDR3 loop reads CARSFLRRGQETQYF. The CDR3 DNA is TGTGCCAGAAGCTTTCTAAGGCGAGGACAAGAGACCCAGTACTTC.

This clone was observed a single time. The CDR3 region has the DNA TGCGCCAGCAGCTTTGTGAGGGCCCTTAACAATGAGCAGTTCTTC. It encodes CASSFVRALNNEQFF. This chain connects TRBV5-1 to TRBJ2-1; tentatively, D is TRBD2 (5 bases). V shed 2 bases and J shed 5 bases, with 14 bases lying between them. CDR3 length: 15 residues. From germline, CDR1 is SGHRS and CDR2 YFSETQ.

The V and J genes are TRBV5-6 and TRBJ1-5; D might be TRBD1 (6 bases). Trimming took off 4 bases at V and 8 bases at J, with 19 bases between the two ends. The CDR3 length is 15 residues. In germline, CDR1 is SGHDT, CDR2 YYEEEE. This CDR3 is CASSKIQGGIEPQHF. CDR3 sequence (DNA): TGTGCCAGCAGCAAAATACAGGGAGGAATAGAGCCCCAGCATTTT.

CDR3 sequence reads: CASSDVAGVDEQFF. DNA for the CDR3: TGTGCCAGCAGTGATGTGGCGGGAGTGGATGAGCAGTTCTTC. The chain couples TRBV6-1 to TRBJ2-1, with TRBD2 matching 7 bases. The CDR3 totals 14 residues. The V and J ends lost 3 bases and 8 bases, in that order; junction bases with no gene match: 7. The V gene's germline CDR1 is MNHNS and CDR2 SASEGT.

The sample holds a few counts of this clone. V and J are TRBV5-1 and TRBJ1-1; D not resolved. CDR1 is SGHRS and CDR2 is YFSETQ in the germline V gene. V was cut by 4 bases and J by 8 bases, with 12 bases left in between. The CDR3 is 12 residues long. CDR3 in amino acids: CASSGMTSEAFF. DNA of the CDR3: TGCGCCAGCAGCGGAATGACTTCAGAAGCTTTCTTT. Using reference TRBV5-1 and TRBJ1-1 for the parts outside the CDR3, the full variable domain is KAGVTQTPRYLIKTRGQQVTLSCSPISGHRSVSWYQQTPGQGLQFLFEYFSETQRNKGNFPGRFSGRQFSNSRSEMNVSTLELGDSALYLCASSGMTSEAFFGQGTRLTVV.

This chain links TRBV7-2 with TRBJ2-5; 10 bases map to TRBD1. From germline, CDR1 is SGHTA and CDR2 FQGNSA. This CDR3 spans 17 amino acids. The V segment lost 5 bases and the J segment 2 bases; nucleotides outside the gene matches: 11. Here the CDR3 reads CASSPGPGQGIQETQYF. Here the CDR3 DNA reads TGTGCCAGCAGCCCGGGACCGGGACAGGGGATACAAGAGACCCAGTACTTC.

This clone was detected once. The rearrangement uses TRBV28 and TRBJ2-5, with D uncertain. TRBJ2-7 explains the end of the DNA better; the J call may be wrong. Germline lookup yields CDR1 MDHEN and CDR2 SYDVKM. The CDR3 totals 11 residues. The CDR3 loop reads CASSSSYEQYF. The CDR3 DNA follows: TGTGCCAGCAGCTCATCATACGAGCAGTACTTC.